This T cell receptor beta chain was sequenced for a study of shared clonotypes between healthy human individuals. Study overall: The study used three CD4 naive, three CD4 memory, two CD8 naive and one CD8 memory plate per donor.

Assay execution took place at the deep level. The authors loaded 200 ng DNA, roughly 33,000 T cell genomes, into sorted-subset replicate PCRs. The assay was immunoSEQ multiplex PCR, and TCRdb's table has in-frame clones only and misses some. The sample holds about 2.3 million clones, more than 85% seen once. The V gene lost 6 bases and the J gene lost 4 bases, with 18 bases spanning the gap. The germline V gene encodes CDR1 MNHNY and CDR2 SVGAGI (reference sequence). This CDR3 region has 15 residues. The TCR was taken from a young man in good health. Some clones in this sample may be carry-over from other donors' samples. The V gene is TRBV6-6, the J gene TRBJ1-1; D gene ambiguous. Input material: naive CD4+ T cells from PBMCs. As to subset: CD45RA+ positively selected. CDR3 coding DNA: TGTGCCAGCAGCCCAACGACAACGGGGTTCACTGAAGCTTTCTTT. This codes for CASSPTTTGFTEAFF.